The next 18 T cell receptor beta chains were all read from a single sample in a study of blood T cells in healthy people across ages. Using a J-beta primer mix together with a sample-barcoded 5' primer, a second PCR was run for roughly 6 to 11 cycles. TCRdb fed the 5' RACE reads into MiXCR, producing one record per CDR3 protein. The sample lists hundreds of thousands of distinct CDR3 sequences, 32% occurring once. Material for sequencing was blood. Receptor source: a woman of 80 years or more in good health.

This clonotype was counted ten times or more. The chain combines TRBV11-2 with TRBJ2-3; no firm D call. The CDR3 consists of 16 residues. Germline lookup yields CDR1 SGHAT and CDR2 FQNNGV. The ends were cut back, 0 bases at V and 4 bases at J, with 14 bases in the middle. CDR3 protein: CASSLEGVPMADTQYF. The CDR3 DNA reads TGTGCCAGCAGCTTAGAGGGCGTTCCGATGGCAGATACGCAGTATTTT.

V and J are TRBV5-1 and TRBJ2-7, with a tentative D call TRBD1 (6 bases). Germline assignment: CDR1 SGHRS and CDR2 YFSETQ. The CDR3 sequence is 14 residues long. V lost 3 bases and J lost 1, with 11 bases in between. The CDR3 protein is CASSWGPVSYEQYF. The DNA of the CDR3 is TGCGCCAGCAGCTGGGGGCCGGTGTCCTACGAGCAGTACTTC.

This clonotype occurred once. This may be a read error: a much more frequent sequence differs by one nucleotide. The rearrangement uses TRBV7-8 and TRBJ2-5; maybe TRBD1 (6 bases). Trimming removed 6 bases from V and 11 bases from J, with 22 bases in between. The CDR3 is made up of 14 amino acids. Germline assignment: CDR1 SGHVS and CDR2 FQNEAQ. CDR3 residues: CASSAAASGGLQYF. The CDR3 DNA sequence: TGTGCCAGCAGTGCAGCGGCCAGTGGGGGCTTGCAGTACTTC.

In its sample, this clonotype was seen a few times. The chain links TRBV30 to TRBJ1-1, with no clear D. The CDR3 consists of 13 residues. The germline CDR1 and CDR2 sequences are GTSNPN and SVGIG (reference sequence). V lost 2 bases and J 7 bases, leaving 14 bases between the germline ends. CDR3 sequence (DNA): TGTGCCTGGAGTCCCACCCTACAGAATGAAGCTTTCTTT. This encodes CAWSPTLQNEAFF.

The chain uses TRBV11-2 and TRBJ2-5, with 9 bases identical to TRBD2. Trimming removed 4 bases from V and 11 bases from J; junction bases left unmatched: 17. Germline-derived CDR1 and CDR2 are SGHAT and FQNNGV. The length of the CDR3 is 16 residues. In nucleotides, the CDR3 is TGTGCCAGCAGCTCCGGGGCGGGGGGGCGGTATAATGAGCAGTACTTC. Protein sequence: CASSSGAGGRYNEQYF.

This clonotype was detected many times. The rearrangement links TRBV2 to TRBJ1-2; no reliable D call. V dropped 3 bases and J dropped 1 base, with 12 bases sitting between them. Germline V gives CDR1 SNHLY, CDR2 FYNNEI. CDR3 length: 15 amino acids. The CDR3 nucleotides are TGTGCCAGCAGTGAGGCGGGGATTAGTAACTATGGCTACACCTTC. Its protein is CASSEAGISNYGYTF.

The V gene is TRBV20-1, the J gene TRBJ2-3, with D perhaps given as TRBD1 or TRBD2 (5 bases each). CDR3 length: 14 residues. Germline assignment: CDR1 DFQATT and CDR2 SNEGSKA (reference sequence). V was cut by 4 bases and J by 0 bases, with 11 bases left in between. CDR3 bases: TGCAGTGCTACCCGGGGCGCTAGCACAGATACGCAGTATTTT. This translates into CSATRGASTDTQYF.

The chain employs TRBV21-1 and TRBJ2-7; the DNA was not used to check the table's D call, TRBD1. TRBV21-1 is a pseudogene segment. The CDR3 spans 16 residues. CDR3 sequence reads: CASSKGDQGVGDEQYF. CDR3 DNA sequence: TGTGCCAGCAGCAAGGGGGACCAGGGGGTCGGCGACGAGCAGTACTTC.

Ten or more counts support this clonotype. The chain uses TRBV5-6 and TRBJ2-3, with D maybe TRBD1 (5 bases). Germline V CDR1 and CDR2: SGHDT, YYEEEE. The V and J ends lost 6 bases and 2 bases respectively, with 13 bases between them. The CDR3 is 14 amino acids. The DNA for the CDR3 is TGTGCCAGCATAGGGGTATCGGTCACAGATACGCAGTATTTT. Its translation is CASIGVSVTDTQYF. The full variable domain, its missing parts supplied by reference TRBV5-6 and TRBJ2-3, is DAGVTQSPTHLIKTRGQQVTLRCSPKSGHDTVSWYQQALGQGPQFIFQYYEEEERQRGNFPDRFSGHQFPNYSSELNVNALLLGDSALYLCASIGVSVTDTQYFGPGTRLTVL.

This clonotype has ten or more counts. This rearrangement joins TRBV20-1 to TRBJ2-7; 9 bases are a match to TRBD2. CDR3 length: 14 amino acids. Trimming removed 3 bases from V and 4 bases from J; junction bases left unmatched: 7. Germline V gene sequence: CDR1 DFQATT, CDR2 SNEGSKA (reference sequence). The CDR3 coding sequence is TGCAGTGCTAGTTTAAGCGGGGGGTCGTACGAGCAGTACTTC. It is translated as CSASLSGGSYEQYF.

This clonotype was detected only a few times. The chain carries TRBV6-2 or TRBV6-3 and TRBJ2-5; TRBD1 aligns across 7 bases. J lost 11 bases, V lost 11 bases, and 14 bases had no gene match. The CDR3 totals 12 residues. Germline V gives CDR1 MNHEY, CDR2 SVGEGT. CDR3 residues: CAGNTGVGEQYF. In DNA form, the CDR3 reads TGTGCCGGCAATACAGGGGTGGGTGAGCAGTACTTC.

The chain has TRBV5-1 and TRBJ1-1, with a possible D match to TRBD1 (5 bases). Per the germline V gene, CDR1 is SGHRS and CDR2 is YFSETQ. This CDR3 is 16 amino acids long. The germline V and J ends were trimmed by 0 bases and 3 bases, with 15 bases remaining between them. DNA for the CDR3: TGCGCCAGCAGCTTGGCCCGGGCAGCACAGGACACTGAAGCTTTCTTT. Encoded protein: CASSLARAAQDTEAFF.

The chain joins TRBV19 to TRBJ2-5; D uncertain. CDR3 length: 11 residues. From germline, CDR1 is LNHDA and CDR2 SQIVND (reference sequence). Trimming took off 9 bases at V and 11 bases at J, with 16 bases between the two ends. CDR3 sequence: CASQDRTRQYF. The CDR3 nucleotides read TGTGCCAGCCAAGACCGAACCCGGCAGTACTTC.

This clonotype was seen many times. J is TRBJ2-3 and V is TRBV2, with D perhaps TRBD1 (6 bases). CDR1 SNHLY and CDR2 FYNNEI come from the germline V gene. Trimming took 3 bases from V and 1 from J, leaving 11 bases between them. The CDR3 is made up of 15 amino acids. The CDR3 is CASSDRGYGTDTQYF. Here the CDR3 DNA reads TGTGCCAGCAGTGACAGGGGCTATGGCACAGATACGCAGTATTTT.

The V gene is TRBV28, the J gene TRBJ1-2; the D gene is possibly TRBD1 (6 bases). Germline CDR1 is MDHEN and CDR2 is SYDVKM. Trimming cost V 6 bases and J 6 bases, with 17 bases left between them. This CDR3 is built from 14 residues. In DNA, the CDR3 is TGTGCCAGCAGCAGCCCGGGACAATGGGATGGCTACACCTTC. As protein: CASSSPGQWDGYTF.

The chain uses TRBV28 and TRBJ1-1; no reliable D call. Germline CDR1 and CDR2: MDHEN and SYDVKM. This CDR3 has 15 amino acids. V was trimmed by 6 bases and J by 0 bases, leaving 14 bases between them. Written as DNA, the CDR3 is TGTGCCAGCAGGGAAGCTCAGTCCATGAACACTGAAGCTTTCTTT. Translation gives CASREAQSMNTEAFF. The variable domain in full, completed from reference TRBV28 and TRBJ1-1, reads DVKVTQSSRYLVKRTGEKVFLECVQDMDHENMFWYRQDPGLGLRLIYFSYDVKMKEKGDIPEGYSVSREKKERFSLILESASTNQTSMYLCASREAQSMNTEAFFGQGTRLTVV.

This clonotype was observed many times. V gene TRBV7-9 combines with J gene TRBJ2-7; D is tentatively TRBD1 or TRBD2 (6 bases each). There are 13 residues in the CDR3. CDR1 SEHNR and CDR2 FQNEAQ come from the germline V gene (reference sequence). Deletions cut 1 base from V and 7 bases from J, with 11 bases between. Here the CDR3 reads CASSLDRAGEQYF. DNA for the CDR3: TGTGCCAGCAGCTTAGACAGGGCGGGGGAGCAGTACTTC.

As to this clonotype: This could be a read error, since a much larger clone is one nucleotide away. This chain connects TRBV6-1 to TRBJ1-5, with D possibly being TRBD1 (6 bases). The CDR3 is made up of 13 amino acids. Per germline, CDR1 MNHNS and CDR2 SASEGT. Deletions cut 6 bases from V and 6 bases from J, with 12 bases between. CDR3 nucleotide sequence: TGTGCCAGCAGAGGACAGAGAGCTCAGCCCCAGCATTTT. As protein: CASRGQRAQPQHF.